Presented here are 6 T cell receptor beta chains from one specimen sequenced in a study of shared T cell receptors in the human thymus. This table comes from immunoSEQ multiplex PCR, and its TCRdb copy is limited to in-frame clones, with some not included. The table records some 700,000 clones, 75% to 90% of them present only once. These data were also filed under a second study, of human thymus T cells.

Sequenced sample: thymocytes. The receptors come from a girl under three years old with a congenital heart defect.

This clone was found once. This chain uses TRBV29-1 with TRBJ2-1, with D tentatively TRBD1 (5 bases). The CDR3 runs to 15 residues. Trimming cost V 1 base and J 1 base, with 11 bases left between them. Germline assignment: CDR1 SQVTM and CDR2 ANQGSEA. CDR3 protein: CSVEARQGSYNEQFF. CDR3 coding DNA: TGCAGCGTTGAAGCAAGGCAGGGTTCCTACAATGAGCAGTTCTTC.

The genes are TRBV28 and TRBJ2-3, with TRBD2 identical over 8 bases. The CDR3 contains 22 residues. Losses at the gene ends were 8 bases for V and 0 bases for J; bases not matched to a gene: 28. Germline CDR1 is MDHEN and CDR2 is SYDVKM. The CDR3 sequence is CASVSKGRTSLRPRASTDTQYF. DNA for the CDR3: TGTGCCAGCGTAAGTAAGGGGCGGACTAGCCTGAGGCCTCGTGCTAGCACAGATACGCAGTATTTT. Together with reference TRBV28 and TRBJ2-3, the CDR3 gives the full variable domain: DVKVTQSSRYLVKRTGEKVFLECVQDMDHENMFWYRQDPGLGLRLIYFSYDVKMKEKGDIPEGYSVSREKKERFSLILESASTNQTSMYLCASVSKGRTSLRPRASTDTQYFGPGTRLTVL.

The sample holds one count of this clone. V and J are TRBV29-1 and TRBJ1-1; D is uncertain. Germline CDR1 is SQVTM and CDR2 is ANQGSEA. V shed 5 bases and J shed 8 bases, with 9 bases lying between them. The CDR3 is made up of 10 amino acids. The CDR3 DNA reads TGCAGCGTTCGGCAGGCCGAAGCTTTCTTT. Translating it yields CSVRQAEAFF.

The V gene is TRBV5-7, the J gene TRBJ1-4; D unresolved. TRBV5-7 is an ORF for which the function is uncertain. V lost 1 base and J 0 bases, leaving 13 bases between the germline ends. CDR3 length equals 17 residues. CDR3 bases: TGTGCCAGCAGCTTGAAGGGAGGGCTCGCAACTAATGAAAAACTGTTTTTT. Protein sequence: CASSLKGGLATNEKLFF.

The chain carries TRBV27 and TRBJ1-5, with TRBD1 matching over 7 bases. CDR1 is MNHEY and CDR2 is SMNVEV in the germline V gene (reference sequence). J gave up 9 bases and V 6 bases, and 20 bases lay outside the gene matches. The length of the CDR3 is 17 residues. CDR3 DNA sequence: TGTGCCAGCAGCGCTAGAGCGGACAGGAGGGGGAATAGGCCCCAGCATTTT. Amino acids: CASSARADRRGNRPQHF.

The chain couples TRBV6-4 to TRBJ2-1, with TRBD1 as a possible D gene (6 bases). The CDR3 covers 14 residues. Trimming cost V 5 bases and J 1 base, with 9 bases left between them. Germline lookup yields CDR1 MRHNA and CDR2 SNTAGT. CDR3 residues: CASSRGFSYNEQFF. CDR3 sequence (DNA): TGTGCCAGCAGTAGGGGGTTTTCCTACAATGAGCAGTTCTTC.